A selection of T cell receptor beta chains follows, all from one sample in a study of blood T cell repertoires in COVID-19. This table comes from immunoSEQ multiplex PCR, and its TCRdb copy is limited to in-frame clones, with some not included. The data show around 76,000 clones, with around 91% seen just once and 5.5% to 6% held by the top ten. Input material: peripheral blood. These receptors were taken from a human donor in a cohort sampled during active COVID-19. Both conserved end residues are part of each CDR3. D genes are given only for firm matches. Only part of the rows carry a size: once, few, many, or a class if the clone is expanded.

V,J,size,D,CDR3,DNA
TRBV30,TRBJ1-1,once,TRBD1,CAWAKGAGTEAFF,TGTGCCTGGGCTAAGGGGGCGGGCACTGAAGCTTTCTTT
TRBV6-2/TRBV6-3,TRBJ2-3,-,-,CASSYPPRLGSDTQYF,TGTGCCAGCAGTTACCCCCCCCGACTTGGATCAGATACGCAGTATTTT
TRBV4-2,TRBJ2-7,-,-,CASSQLSGEQYF,TGTGCCAGCAGCCAATTGTCAGGGGAGCAGTACTTC
TRBV5-1,TRBJ1-3,-,TRBD1,CASSRSPGQGNTIYF,TGCGCCAGCAGCCGTTCCCCGGGACAGGGAAACACCATATATTTT
TRBV19,TRBJ1-2,-,-,CASSIEFGYTF,TGTGCCAGTAGTATCGAGTTTGGCTACACCTTC
TRBV10-3,TRBJ1-5,-,TRBD1,CAISEDQGGQPQHF,TGTGCCATCAGTGAGGACCAGGGGGGACAGCCCCAGCATTTT
TRBV5-4,TRBJ1-1,-,-,CASSRQGNTEAFF,TGTGCCAGCAGTCGGCAGGGGAATACTGAAGCTTTCTTT
TRBV5-1,TRBJ2-2,-,-,CASSLGDTVNTGELFF,TGCGCCAGCAGCTTGGGGGACACTGTGAACACCGGGGAGCTGTTTTTT
TRBV5-5,TRBJ1-2,-,-,CASSLATVYGYTF,TGTGCCAGCAGCTTGGCGACAGTCTATGGCTACACCTTC
TRBV10-3,TRBJ2-7,-,-,CAISEQRGALAEQYF,TGTGCCATCAGTGAACAACGCGGGGCCCTAGCCGAGCAGTACTTC
TRBV4-1,TRBJ1-1,-,TRBD1,CASSQSSRGRTEAFF,TGCGCCAGCAGCCAATCATCGAGGGGGCGGACTGAAGCTTTCTTT
TRBV4-2,TRBJ1-3,once,TRBD1,CASSHDATGGIGNTIYF,TGTGCCAGCAGCCATGATGCCACAGGGGGTATCGGAAACACCATATATTTT
TRBV5-1,TRBJ1-6,-,-,CASSFQGGDNSPLHF,TGCGCCAGCAGCTTCCAGGGAGGGGATAATTCACCCCTCCACTTT
TRBV7-9,TRBJ1-2,-,-,CASSRTENYGYTF,TGTGCCAGCAGCCGGACAGAAAACTATGGCTACACCTTC
TRBV7-9,TRBJ2-7,once,-,CASSLQAYSSYEQYF,TGTGCCAGCAGCTTGCAGGCTTACAGCTCCTACGAGCAGTACTTC
TRBV6-6,TRBJ2-7,once,TRBD2,CASSHGGSGDYEQYF,TGTGCCAGCAGTCACGGGGGGTCCGGGGACTACGAGCAGTACTTC
TRBV11-2,TRBJ1-2,-,TRBD1,CASSPQGGFNYGYTF,TGTGCCAGCAGCCCTCAGGGGGGTTTTAACTATGGCTACACCTTC
TRBV5-1,TRBJ1-2,-,TRBD1,CASSVDRPIGYGYTF,TGCGCCAGCAGCGTGGACAGGCCCATCGGGTATGGCTACACCTTC
TRBV9,TRBJ1-2,-,-,CASSAVDGYTF,TGTGCCAGCAGCGCCGTCGATGGCTACACCTTC
TRBV7-2,TRBJ2-5,-,-,CASSQQPPTQYF,TGTGCCAGCAGCCAACAACCCCCGACCCAGTACTTC
TRBV3-1/TRBV3-2,TRBJ2-1,-,-,CASSQDPRPYNEQFF,TGTGCCAGCAGCCAAGACCCTCGTCCCTACAATGAGCAGTTCTTC
TRBV18,TRBJ2-5,once,TRBD2,CASSLTTSGGTQYF,TGTGCCAGCTCACTCACGACTAGCGGGGGAACCCAGTACTTC
TRBV3-1/TRBV3-2,TRBJ2-7,-,-,CASSQVLDSHEQYF,TGTGCCAGCAGCCAAGTTTTGGACTCCCACGAGCAGTACTTC
TRBV7-3,TRBJ2-1,-,TRBD2,CASSKTSGGNNEQFF,TGTGCCAGCAGCAAGACTAGCGGGGGAAACAATGAGCAGTTCTTC
TRBV11-2,TRBJ1-4,-,TRBD1,CASSPVTGGHEKLFF,TGTGCCAGCAGCCCGGTGACAGGGGGCCATGAAAAACTGTTTTTT
TRBV6-2/TRBV6-3,TRBJ1-5,-,-,CASSKGEGQPQHF,TGTGCCAGCAGTAAGGGGGAGGGACAGCCCCAGCATTTT
TRBV12-5,TRBJ2-7,-,-,CASGLGGAGYEQYF,TGTGCTAGTGGTTTGGGGGGTGCGGGCTACGAGCAGTACTTC